These T cell receptor beta chains were read from a single sample in a study of shared T cell receptors in the human thymus. Clones were sequenced by immunoSEQ multiplex PCR, and TCRdb holds only the in-frame ones, with some missing. The profile shows hundreds of thousands of clones, roughly 90% of them singletons. These data were also filed under a second study, of human thymus T cells.

The sequenced sample consisted of thymocytes. The source of these receptors is a boy under two years old with a congenital heart defect. The CDR3 runs from the conserved cysteine through the conserved F or W. A D gene is named only where the DNA matches it firmly. Some rows mark clone size as missing; the rest say once, few, many or name a class of expanded clone.

d_call clone_size j_call v_call cdr3_length cdr3_nt cdr3_aa
TRBD2 . TRBJ2-7 TRBV28 17 TGTGCCAGCAGTTTAGGGCGAGCGGGACCCCACTCCTACGAGCAGTACTTC CASSLGRAGPHSYEQYF
TRBD2 . TRBJ2-7 TRBV7-9 16 TGTGCCAGCAGCTCAACGCCCGGTAGCGGGCCCCACGAGCAGTACTTC CASSSTPGSGPHEQYF
. . TRBJ1-1 TRBV5-1 15 TGCGCCAGCAGCTTGGATGGTAGGGGGAACACTGAAGCTTTCTTT CASSLDGRGNTEAFF
. . TRBJ1-4 TRBV18 16 TGTGCCAGCTCGGCGTTGCGGGGGGACACGGGGGAAAAACTGTTTTTT CASSALRGDTGEKLFF
. . TRBJ2-3 TRBV7-2 14 TGTGCCAGCAGCTACAGGCAACGCACAGATACGCAGTATTTT CASSYRQRTDTQYF
. once TRBJ2-7 TRBV6-6 13 TGTGCCAGCAGCCGGACAGATTCCTACGAGCAGTACTTC CASSRTDSYEQYF
TRBD1 . TRBJ2-7 TRBV2 14 TGTGCCAGCCGAGGACAGGAGAAACCCTACGAGCAGTACTTC CASRGQEKPYEQYF
TRBD2 . TRBJ2-2 TRBV7-2 13 TGTGCCAGCAGCTGGGGGGGTACCGGGGAGCTGTTTTTT CASSWGGTGELFF
TRBD1 . TRBJ1-6 TRBV2 15 TGTGCCAGCAGTGATGCAGGGGGCAAGAATTCACCCCTCCACTTT CASSDAGGKNSPLHF
. . TRBJ2-3 TRBV14 14 TGTGCCAGCAGCCTGCGGGACTGTACAGATACGCAGTATTTT CASSLRDCTDTQYF
TRBD2 . TRBJ2-7 TRBV28 14 TGTGCCAGCAGTTTGACTAGCGGGACGTACGAGCAGTACTTC CASSLTSGTYEQYF
. . TRBJ2-1 TRBV2 14 TGTGCCAGCAGTGATTACGGGGACTACAATGAGCAGTTCTTC CASSDYGDYNEQFF
. . TRBJ2-7 TRBV27 12 TGTGCCAGCAGTTTAAGGGGTAGCAAGCAGTACTTC CASSLRGSKQYF
TRBD1 . TRBJ1-1 TRBV14 18 TGTGCCAGCAGCCAAGATAAAGACAGGGGCATAAAGAACACTGAAGCTTTCTTT CASSQDKDRGIKNTEAFF
TRBD2 . TRBJ2-1 TRBV7-3 16 TGTGCCAGCAGCCCAGATCGCGGGAGCTCCTACAATGAGCAGTTCTTC CASSPDRGSSYNEQFF
. . TRBJ2-2 TRBV27 15 TGTGCCAGCAGTCCCGGGGGAGCGAACACCGGGGAGCTGTTTTTT CASSPGGANTGELFF
. once TRBJ1-2 TRBV19 12 TGTGCCAGTAGTACCCGTTGGGGGCCCTACACCTTC CASSTRWGPYTF
. . TRBJ2-2 TRBV28 17 TGTGCCAGCAGTTTGGTGCCCGTACAGGGCCGAGGCGGGGAGCTGTTTTTT CASSLVPVQGRGGELFF
. . TRBJ2-3 TRBV5-8 15 TGTGCCAGCAGCTTTTCTGGGACTCACACAGATACGCAGTATTTT CASSFSGTHTDTQYF
. . TRBJ1-6 TRBV5-4 16 TGTGCCAGCAGCTCTCAGGTCGGAACACCGGGAGTATCCCTCCACTTT CASSSQVGTPGVSLHF
. . TRBJ2-5 TRBV11-2 15 TGTGCCAGCAGCTCGTCACCCCCCAGATTAGAGACCCAGTACTTC CASSSSPPRLETQYF
TRBD2 few TRBJ2-7 TRBV7-9 16 TGTGCCAGCAGTCCCCCCCCTAGCGGGGCGGCCTACGAGCAGTACTTC CASSPPPSGAAYEQYF
TRBD2 . TRBJ2-1 TRBV7-2 14 TGTGCCAGCAGCTTAGGCGGGAGGTTCAATGAGCAGTTCTTC CASSLGGRFNEQFF
. . TRBJ2-7 TRBV21-1 15 TGTGCCAGCAGCAGACAGGGTCCGCCCTCCTACGAGCAGTACTTC CASSRQGPPSYEQYF
. . TRBJ2-7 TRBV6-5 15 TGTGCCAGCTCCCCACCGGACGGAGGGAGGTACGAGCAGTACTTC CASSPPDGGRYEQYF
TRBD1 . TRBJ2-3 TRBV28 17 TGTGCCAGCAGCCCACCCGGGACAGGGGGGCACACAGATACGCAGTATTTT CASSPPGTGGHTDTQYF
TRBD2 . TRBJ2-1 TRBV25-1 17 TGTGCCAGCAGTGCTAAACCGGGACTAGCGGGATACAATGAGCAGTTCTTC CASSAKPGLAGYNEQFF
. . TRBJ2-1 TRBV7-6 14 TGTGCCAGCAGCCCCACCCGCAGGGGAAATGAGCAGTTCTTC CASSPTRRGNEQFF
. . TRBJ1-1 TRBV13 15 TGTGCCAGCAGCCACCGCTTGGGGCAGAACACTGAAGCTTTCTTT CASSHRLGQNTEAFF
. once TRBJ1-3 TRBV23-1 19 TGCGCCAGCAGTCAATCGTTCGAGGACCAGGGGAGTGCTGGAAACACCATATATTTT CASSQSFEDQGSAGNTIYF
. . TRBJ2-3 TRBV18 17 TGTGCCAGCTCACCTTCTTGGGGCCTAGGGGGCACAGATACGCAGTATTTT CASSPSWGLGGTDTQYF
TRBD2 . TRBJ2-5 TRBV14 18 TGTGCCAGCAGCCAACTGTGTCGTACGGCGGGAGAGGGGGAGACCCAGTACTTC CASSQLCRTAGEGETQYF
. . TRBJ2-7 TRBV28 14 TGTGCCAGCAGTTTGGGCAGGGATACCTACGAGCAGTACTTC CASSLGRDTYEQYF
TRBD2 . TRBJ2-7 TRBV27 13 TGTGCCACCAGCGGGAACCCGTCCTACGAGCAGTACTTC CATSGNPSYEQYF
. . TRBJ1-1 TRBV5-5 14 TGTGCCAGCAGCTACAGGCCAGTTTACACTGAAGCTTTCTTT CASSYRPVYTEAFF
. few TRBJ1-4 TRBV29-1 15 TGCAGCGTTGATGGGGGAGGGCGGACTAATGAAAAACTGTTTTTT CSVDGGGRTNEKLFF
. . TRBJ1-5 TRBV28 16 TGTGCCAGCAGCTACCGCCGGGACATACTCAATCAGCCCCAGCATTTT CASSYRRDILNQPQHF
. few TRBJ1-1 TRBV6-6 15 TGTGCCAGCAGCCATCGACAGACCAGGGACACTGAAGCTTTCTTT CASSHRQTRDTEAFF
. . TRBJ1-2 TRBV7-2 15 TGTGCCAGCAGCTTAGAGGCAGGGCTTAACTATGGCTACACCTTC CASSLEAGLNYGYTF
TRBD1 . TRBJ1-4 TRBV2 20 TGTGCCAGCAGTGTATCGGGCTTACAGGGGAGGAGGAAAGCTAATGAAAAACTGTTTTTT CASSVSGLQGRRKANEKLFF
TRBD2 . TRBJ2-3 TRBV15 20 TGTGCCACCAGCAGAGATAGGGGTCGGAGAACTAGCGGTCACACAGATACGCAGTATTTT CATSRDRGRRTSGHTDTQYF
TRBD1 . TRBJ1-5 TRBV2 15 TGTGCCAGCAGTTATGGACAGGGGAGTGGTCAGCCCCAGCATTTT CASSYGQGSGQPQHF
TRBD1 . TRBJ1-1 TRBV28 15 TGTGCCAGCAGGACAGGGAGTGAGGGGGACACTGAAGCTTTCTTT CASRTGSEGDTEAFF
. . TRBJ1-4 TRBV6-5 14 TGTGCCAGCAGTGAAGAGACAGGAATTGGAAAACTGTTTTTT CASSEETGIGKLFF
. . TRBJ2-7 TRBV30 16 TGTGCCTGGAGTGTAAGAAGCCCGACAGCAACCTACGAGCAGTACTTC CAWSVRSPTATYEQYF
TRBD1 . TRBJ2-7 TRBV27 13 TGTGCCAGCAGTCTCCAGGACAGGTACGAGCAGTACTTC CASSLQDRYEQYF
. . TRBJ2-7 TRBV15 18 TGTGCCACCAGCAGAGGGGCCCGTACCGGCGCAGCCAACTACGAGCAGTACTTC CATSRGARTGAANYEQYF
. . TRBJ2-7 TRBV14 14 TGTGCCAGCAGCCAAGTTCCCAGGGGCTACGAGCAGTACTTC CASSQVPRGYEQYF
. . TRBJ2-2 TRBV5-1 13 TGCGCCAGCAGGACAGATAACACCGGGGAGCTGTTTTTT CASRTDNTGELFF
. few TRBJ2-7 TRBV25-1 13 TGTGCCAGCAGTGAATCAGGCCTGGGCGAGCAGTACTTC CASSESGLGEQYF
. . TRBJ2-1 TRBV10-2 13 TGCGCCAGCAGCCCAAACGCTGGGGGGGAGCAGTTCTTC CASSPNAGGEQFF
. . TRBJ2-3 TRBV2 15 TGTGCCAGCAGCGCTCCGGGGGAGTACGCAGATACGCAGTATTTT CASSAPGEYADTQYF
TRBD2 . TRBJ2-3 TRBV29-1 18 TGCAGCGTTGAAGATCTTCGTGGGAGGGCTGGGCTCACAGATACGCAGTATTTT CSVEDLRGRAGLTDTQYF
TRBD1 . TRBJ1-1 TRBV28 18 TGTGCCAGCAGTCACCGGCCGGGACAGGGGGATTCGAACACTGAAGCTTTCTTT CASSHRPGQGDSNTEAFF
. . TRBJ2-7 TRBV6-6 15 TGTGCCAGCAGTTACGGGAGGGACAATAACTACGAGCAGTACTTC CASSYGRDNNYEQYF